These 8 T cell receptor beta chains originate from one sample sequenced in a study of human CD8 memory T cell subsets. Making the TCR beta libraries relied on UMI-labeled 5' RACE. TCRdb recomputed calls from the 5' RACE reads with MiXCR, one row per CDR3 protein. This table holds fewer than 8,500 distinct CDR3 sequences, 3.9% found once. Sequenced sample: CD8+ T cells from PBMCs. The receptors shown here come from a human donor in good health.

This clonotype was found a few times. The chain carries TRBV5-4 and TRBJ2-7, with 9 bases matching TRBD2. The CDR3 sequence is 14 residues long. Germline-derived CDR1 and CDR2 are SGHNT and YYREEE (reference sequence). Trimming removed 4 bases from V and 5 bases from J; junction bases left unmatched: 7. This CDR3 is CASSRREGRDEQYF. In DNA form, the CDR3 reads TGTGCCAGCAGCCGGCGGGAGGGCCGAGACGAGCAGTACTTC. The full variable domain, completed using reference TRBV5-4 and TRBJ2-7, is ETGVTQSPTHLIKTRGQQVTLRCSSQSGHNTVSWYQQALGQGPQFIFQYYREEENGRGNFPPRFSGLQFPNYSSELNVNALELDDSALYLCASSRREGRDEQYFGPGTRLTVT.

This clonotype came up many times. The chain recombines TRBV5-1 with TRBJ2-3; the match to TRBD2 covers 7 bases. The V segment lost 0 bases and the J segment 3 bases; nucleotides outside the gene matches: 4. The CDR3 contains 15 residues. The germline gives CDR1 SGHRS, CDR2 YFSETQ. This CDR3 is CASSLVRAGTDTQYF. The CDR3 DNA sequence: TGCGCCAGCAGCTTGGTTAGAGCGGGGACAGATACGCAGTATTTT.

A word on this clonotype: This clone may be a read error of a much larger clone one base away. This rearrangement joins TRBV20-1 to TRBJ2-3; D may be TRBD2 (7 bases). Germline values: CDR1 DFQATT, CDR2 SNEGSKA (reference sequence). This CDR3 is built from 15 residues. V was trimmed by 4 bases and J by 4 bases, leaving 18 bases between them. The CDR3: CSATGASGYADTQYF. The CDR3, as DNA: TGCAGTGCTACGGGGGCTAGCGGATACGCAGATACGCAGTATTTT.

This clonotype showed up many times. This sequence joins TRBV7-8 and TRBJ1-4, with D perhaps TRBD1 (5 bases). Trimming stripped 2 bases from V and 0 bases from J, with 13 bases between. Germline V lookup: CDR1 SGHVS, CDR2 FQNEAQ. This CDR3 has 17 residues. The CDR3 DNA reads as TGTGCCAGCAGCTTACCCCCCGGGGACGCAACTAATGAAAAACTGTTTTTT. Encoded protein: CASSLPPGDATNEKLFF.

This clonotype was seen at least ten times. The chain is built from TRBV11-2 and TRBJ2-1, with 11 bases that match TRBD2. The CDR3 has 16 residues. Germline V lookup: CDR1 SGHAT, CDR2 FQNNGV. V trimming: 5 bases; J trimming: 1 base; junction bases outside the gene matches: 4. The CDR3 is CASSPLAGGSYNEQFF. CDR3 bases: TGTGCCAGCAGCCCCCTAGCGGGAGGATCCTACAATGAGCAGTTCTTC.

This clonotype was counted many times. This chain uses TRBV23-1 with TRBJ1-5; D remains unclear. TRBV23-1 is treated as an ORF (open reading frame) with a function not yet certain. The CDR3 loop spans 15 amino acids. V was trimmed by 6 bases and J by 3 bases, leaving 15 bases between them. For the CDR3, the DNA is TGCGCCAGCAGACTGCCCGCCCCCCACAATCAGCCCCAGCATTTT. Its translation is CASRLPAPHNQPQHF.

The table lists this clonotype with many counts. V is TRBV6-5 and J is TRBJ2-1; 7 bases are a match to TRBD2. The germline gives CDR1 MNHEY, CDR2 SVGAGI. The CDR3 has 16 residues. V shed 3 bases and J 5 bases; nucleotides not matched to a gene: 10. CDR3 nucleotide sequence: TGTGCCAGCAGTTATGGTTCAGCGGGAAATCACAATGAGCAGTTCTTC. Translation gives CASSYGSAGNHNEQFF.

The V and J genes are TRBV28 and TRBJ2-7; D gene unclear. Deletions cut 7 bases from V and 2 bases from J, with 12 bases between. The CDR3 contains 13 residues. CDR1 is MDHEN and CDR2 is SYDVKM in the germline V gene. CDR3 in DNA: TGTGCCAGCAAGATGGACGAAGCCTACGAGCAGTACTTC. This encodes CASKMDEAYEQYF.